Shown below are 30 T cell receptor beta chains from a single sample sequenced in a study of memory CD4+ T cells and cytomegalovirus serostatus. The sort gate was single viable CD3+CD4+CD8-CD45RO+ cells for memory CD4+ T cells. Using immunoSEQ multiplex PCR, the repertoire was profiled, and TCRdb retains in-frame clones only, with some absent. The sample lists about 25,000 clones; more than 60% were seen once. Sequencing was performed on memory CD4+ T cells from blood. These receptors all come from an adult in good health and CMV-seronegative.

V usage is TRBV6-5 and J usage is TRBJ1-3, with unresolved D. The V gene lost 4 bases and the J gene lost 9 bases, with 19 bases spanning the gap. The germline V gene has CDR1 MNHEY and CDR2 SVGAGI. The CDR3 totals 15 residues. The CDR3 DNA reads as TGTGCCAGCAGTTCAAGCGGGCCCTCGGGGTCCACCATATATTTT. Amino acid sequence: CASSSSGPSGSTIYF.

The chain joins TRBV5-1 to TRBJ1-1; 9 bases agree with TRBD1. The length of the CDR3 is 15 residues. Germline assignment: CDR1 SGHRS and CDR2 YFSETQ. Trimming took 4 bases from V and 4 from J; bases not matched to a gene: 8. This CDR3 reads CASSLDRGLGTEAFF. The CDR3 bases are TGCGCCAGCAGCCTGGACAGGGGATTAGGCACTGAAGCTTTCTTT.

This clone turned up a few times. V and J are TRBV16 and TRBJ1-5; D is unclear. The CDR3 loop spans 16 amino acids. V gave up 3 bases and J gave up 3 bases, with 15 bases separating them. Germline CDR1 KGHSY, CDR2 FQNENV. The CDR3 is CASSHATGVYNQPQHF. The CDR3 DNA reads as TGTGCCAGCAGCCACGCCACCGGGGTCTACAATCAGCCCCAGCATTTT.

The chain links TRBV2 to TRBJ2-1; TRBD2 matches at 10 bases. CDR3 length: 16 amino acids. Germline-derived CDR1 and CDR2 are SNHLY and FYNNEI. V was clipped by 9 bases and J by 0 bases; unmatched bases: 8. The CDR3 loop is CASWTSGLSSYNEQFF. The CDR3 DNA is TGTGCCAGTTGGACTAGCGGCCTTAGCTCCTACAATGAGCAGTTCTTC.

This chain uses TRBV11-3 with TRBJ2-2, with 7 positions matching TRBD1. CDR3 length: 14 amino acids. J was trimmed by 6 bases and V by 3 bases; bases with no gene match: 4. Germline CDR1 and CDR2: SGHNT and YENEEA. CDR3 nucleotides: TGTGCCAGCAGCTTCATAACAGGGGCCGGGGAGCTGTTTTTT. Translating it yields CASSFITGAGELFF.

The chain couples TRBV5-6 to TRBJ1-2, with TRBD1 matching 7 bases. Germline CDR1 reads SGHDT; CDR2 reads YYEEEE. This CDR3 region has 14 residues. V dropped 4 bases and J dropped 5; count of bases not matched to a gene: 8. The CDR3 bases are TGTGCCAGCAGCGCCCGACAGGGAGGGTATGGCTACACCTTC. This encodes CASSARQGGYGYTF.

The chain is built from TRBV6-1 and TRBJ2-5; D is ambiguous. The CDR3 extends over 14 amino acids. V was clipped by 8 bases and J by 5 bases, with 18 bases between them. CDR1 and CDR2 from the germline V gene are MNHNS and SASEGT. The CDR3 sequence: CASERSVMVETQYF. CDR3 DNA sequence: TGTGCCAGCGAGAGGTCCGTAATGGTCGAGACCCAGTACTTC.

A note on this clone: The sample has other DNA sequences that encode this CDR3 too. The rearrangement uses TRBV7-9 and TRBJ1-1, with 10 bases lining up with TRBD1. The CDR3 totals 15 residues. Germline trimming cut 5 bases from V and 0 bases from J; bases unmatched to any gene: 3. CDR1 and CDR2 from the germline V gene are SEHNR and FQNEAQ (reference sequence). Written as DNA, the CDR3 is TGTGCCAGCAGCCCCGGGACAGGGGTGAACACTGAAGCTTTCTTT. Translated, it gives CASSPGTGVNTEAFF.

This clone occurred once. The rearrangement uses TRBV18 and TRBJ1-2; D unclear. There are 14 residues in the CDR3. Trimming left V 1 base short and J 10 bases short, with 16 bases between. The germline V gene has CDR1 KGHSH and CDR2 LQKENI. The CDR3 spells CASSPQIPQTDYTF. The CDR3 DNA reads TGTGCCAGCTCACCACAGATCCCCCAGACGGACTACACCTTC. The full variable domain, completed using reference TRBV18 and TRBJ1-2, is NAGVMQNPRHLVRRRGQEARLRCSPMKGHSHVYWYRQLPEEGLKFMVYLQKENIIDESGMPKERFSAEFPKEGPSILRIQQVVRGDSAAYFCASSPQIPQTDYTFGSGTRLTVV.

In DNA form, the CDR3 reads TGTGCCAGCGAGAGGGTAGGGGCCAAAAACATTCAGTACTTC. It yields the protein CASERVGAKNIQYF. The J gene is TRBJ2-4, the V gene TRBV6-1; D may be TRBD2 (5 bases). The germline V and J ends were trimmed by 8 bases and 1 base, with 12 bases remaining between them. Germline CDR1 and CDR2: MNHNS and SASEGT. CDR3 length: 14 amino acids.

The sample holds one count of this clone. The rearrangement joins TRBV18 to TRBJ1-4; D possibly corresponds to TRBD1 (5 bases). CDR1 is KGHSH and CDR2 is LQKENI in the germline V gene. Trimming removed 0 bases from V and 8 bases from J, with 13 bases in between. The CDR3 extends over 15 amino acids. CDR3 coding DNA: TGTGCCAGCTCACCACCGGGACTGGGGCAGGAAAAACTGTTTTTT. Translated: CASSPPGLGQEKLFF.

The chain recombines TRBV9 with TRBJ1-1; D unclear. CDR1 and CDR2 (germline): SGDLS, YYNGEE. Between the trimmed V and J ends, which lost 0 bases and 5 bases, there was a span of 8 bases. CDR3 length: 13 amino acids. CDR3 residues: CASSVAVGTEAFF. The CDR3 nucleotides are TGTGCCAGCAGCGTAGCAGTGGGGACTGAAGCTTTCTTT. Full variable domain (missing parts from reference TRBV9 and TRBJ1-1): DSGVTQTPKHLITATGQRVTLRCSPRSGDLSVYWYQQSLDQGLQFLIQYYNGEERAKGNILERFSAQQFPDLHSELNLSSLELGDSALYFCASSVAVGTEAFFGQGTRLTVV.

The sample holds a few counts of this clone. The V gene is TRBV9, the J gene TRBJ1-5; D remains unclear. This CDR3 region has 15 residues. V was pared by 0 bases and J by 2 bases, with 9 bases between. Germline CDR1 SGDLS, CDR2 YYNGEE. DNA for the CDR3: TGTGCCAGCAGCGTAGCCGGGATAGGCAATCAGCCCCAGCATTTT. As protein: CASSVAGIGNQPQHF. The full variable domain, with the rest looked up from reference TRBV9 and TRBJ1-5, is DSGVTQTPKHLITATGQRVTLRCSPRSGDLSVYWYQQSLDQGLQFLIQYYNGEERAKGNILERFSAQQFPDLHSELNLSSLELGDSALYFCASSVAGIGNQPQHFGDGTRLSIL.

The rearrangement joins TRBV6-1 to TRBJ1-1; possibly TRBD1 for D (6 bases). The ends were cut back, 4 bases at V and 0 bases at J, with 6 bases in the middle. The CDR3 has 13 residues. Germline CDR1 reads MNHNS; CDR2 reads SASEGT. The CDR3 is CASSAGVNTEAFF. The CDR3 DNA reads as TGTGCCAGCAGTGCAGGGGTGAACACTGAAGCTTTCTTT.

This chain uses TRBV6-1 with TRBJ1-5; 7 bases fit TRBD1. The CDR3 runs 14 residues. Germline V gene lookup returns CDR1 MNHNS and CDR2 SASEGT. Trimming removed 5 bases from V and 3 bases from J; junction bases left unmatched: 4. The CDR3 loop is CASSPTGDNQPQHF. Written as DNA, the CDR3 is TGTGCCAGCAGTCCCACAGGGGACAATCAGCCCCAGCATTTT.

The CDR3 nucleotides are TGTGCCAGCAGCTTAGGAACAGGAGGATATTCACCCCTCCACTTT. Translation gives CASSLGTGGYSPLHF. The chain links TRBV11-3 to TRBJ1-6, with D possibly TRBD1 on 5 matching bases. Per germline, CDR1 SGHNT and CDR2 YENEEA. The V end lost 1 base, the J end lost 8 bases, and 12 bases lay between the germline ends. This CDR3 is built from 15 residues.

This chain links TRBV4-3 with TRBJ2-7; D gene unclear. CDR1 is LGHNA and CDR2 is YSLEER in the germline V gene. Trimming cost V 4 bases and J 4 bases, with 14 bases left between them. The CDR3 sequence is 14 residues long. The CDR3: CASSLRHTTYEQYF. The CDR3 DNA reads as TGCGCCAGCAGCCTTCGACATACTACTTACGAGCAGTACTTC.

The CDR3 here is CAWEQGVEKLFF. CDR3 in DNA: TGTGCCTGGGAACAGGGGGTTGAAAAACTGTTTTTT. V is TRBV30 and J is TRBJ1-4; 8 bases map to TRBD1. J gave up 7 bases and V 5 bases, and 3 bases lay outside the gene matches. This CDR3 has 12 residues. Germline values: CDR1 GTSNPN, CDR2 SVGIG (reference sequence).

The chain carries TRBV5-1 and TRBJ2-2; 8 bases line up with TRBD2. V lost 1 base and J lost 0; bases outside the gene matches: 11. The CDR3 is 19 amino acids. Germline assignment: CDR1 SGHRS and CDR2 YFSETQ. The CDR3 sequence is CASSLTSLAESANTGELFF. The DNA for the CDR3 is TGCGCCAGCAGCTTGACGTCACTAGCGGAGAGCGCGAACACCGGGGAGCTGTTTTTT.

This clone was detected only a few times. DNA for the CDR3: TGCAGTGCTAGAGGGCACAGTGAAGCTTTCTTT. Translated: CSARGHSEAFF. This chain joins TRBV20-1 and TRBJ1-1; D is unresolved. Germline V gene data show CDR1 as DFQATT and CDR2 as SNEGSKA (reference sequence). V dropped 1 base and J dropped 7 bases, with 7 bases sitting between them. The CDR3 is made up of 11 amino acids.

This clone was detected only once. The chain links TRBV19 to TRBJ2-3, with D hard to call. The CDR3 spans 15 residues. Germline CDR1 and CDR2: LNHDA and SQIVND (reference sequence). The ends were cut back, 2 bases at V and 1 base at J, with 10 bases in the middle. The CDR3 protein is CASSISWRRTDTQYF. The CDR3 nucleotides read TGTGCCAGTAGTATATCGTGGCGTCGCACAGATACGCAGTATTTT.

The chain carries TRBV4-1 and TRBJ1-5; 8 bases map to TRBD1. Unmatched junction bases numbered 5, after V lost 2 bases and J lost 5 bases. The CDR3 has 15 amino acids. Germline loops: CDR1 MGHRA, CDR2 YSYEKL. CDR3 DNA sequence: TGCGCCAGCAGCCAATTTGGACAGGGCGATCAGCCCCAGCATTTT. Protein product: CASSQFGQGDQPQHF.

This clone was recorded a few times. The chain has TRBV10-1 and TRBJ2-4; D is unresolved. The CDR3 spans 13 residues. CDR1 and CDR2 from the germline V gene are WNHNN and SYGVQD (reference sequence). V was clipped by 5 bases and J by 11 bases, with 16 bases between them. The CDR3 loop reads CASSQQTPGVQYF. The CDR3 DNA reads TGCGCCAGCAGTCAACAGACCCCGGGCGTTCAGTACTTC.

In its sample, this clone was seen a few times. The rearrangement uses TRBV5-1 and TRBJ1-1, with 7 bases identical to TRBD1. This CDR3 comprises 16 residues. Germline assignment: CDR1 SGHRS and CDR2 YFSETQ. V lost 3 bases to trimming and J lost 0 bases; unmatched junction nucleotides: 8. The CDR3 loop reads CASSSQTGDLNTEAFF. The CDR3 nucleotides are TGCGCCAGCAGCTCCCAAACAGGGGACCTGAACACTGAAGCTTTCTTT.

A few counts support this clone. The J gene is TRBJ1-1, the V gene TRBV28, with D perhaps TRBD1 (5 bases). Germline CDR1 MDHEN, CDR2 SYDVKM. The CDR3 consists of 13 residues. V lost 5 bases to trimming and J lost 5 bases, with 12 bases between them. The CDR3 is CASSGHPWTEAFF. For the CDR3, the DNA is TGTGCCAGCAGTGGACACCCGTGGACTGAAGCTTTCTTT.

For the CDR3, the DNA is TGTGCCAGCAGTGAAGCCCCTGGAGCTTGGAATGAGCAGTTCTTC. Its protein is CASSEAPGAWNEQFF. The chain has TRBV6-1 and TRBJ2-1; no firm D call. The CDR3 is made up of 15 amino acids. Trimming stripped 0 bases from V and 7 bases from J, with 13 bases between. Per germline, CDR1 MNHNS and CDR2 SASEGT.

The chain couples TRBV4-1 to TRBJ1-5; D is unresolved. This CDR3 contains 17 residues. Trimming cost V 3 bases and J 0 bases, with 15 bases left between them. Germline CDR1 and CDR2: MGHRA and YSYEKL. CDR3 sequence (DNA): TGCGCCAGCAGCCAGATTGATATGGGTTTTAGCAATCAGCCCCAGCATTTT. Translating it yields CASSQIDMGFSNQPQHF.

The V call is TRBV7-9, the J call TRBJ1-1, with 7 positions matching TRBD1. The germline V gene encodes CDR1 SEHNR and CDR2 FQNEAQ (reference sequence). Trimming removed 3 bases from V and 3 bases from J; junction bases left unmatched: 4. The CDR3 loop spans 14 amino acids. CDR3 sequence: CASSFQGGYTEAFF. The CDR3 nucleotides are TGTGCCAGCAGCTTCCAGGGGGGGTACACTGAAGCTTTCTTT.

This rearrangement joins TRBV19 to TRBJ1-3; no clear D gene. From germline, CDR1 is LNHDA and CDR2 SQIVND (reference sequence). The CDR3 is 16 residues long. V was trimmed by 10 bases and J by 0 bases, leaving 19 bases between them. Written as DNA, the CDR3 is TGTGCCACCAACGAAGGTGCCTCCAGCTCTGGAAACACCATATATTTT. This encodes CATNEGASSSGNTIYF.

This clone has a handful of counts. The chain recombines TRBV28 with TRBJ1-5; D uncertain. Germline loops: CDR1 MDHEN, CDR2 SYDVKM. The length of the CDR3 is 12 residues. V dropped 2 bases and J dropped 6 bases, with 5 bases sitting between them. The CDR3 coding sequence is TGTGCCAGCAGTTTAAGTCTTCAGCCCCAGCATTTT. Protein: CASSLSLQPQHF.